Detailed here is one TCR beta chain. This sample was taken from a study of cytomegalovirus exposure and HLA in healthy donors. Trimming shortened V by 6 bases and J by 9 bases, and 9 bases separated the two germline ends. This CDR3 spans 11 amino acids. Germline CDR1 and CDR2: SNHLY and FYNNEI. A multiplex PCR was run with 60 Vbeta primers and 13 Jbeta primers. Measured with immunoSEQ multiplex PCR; TCRdb has only the in-frame clones, and not every one. This sample has 110,000 or so clones, with over 75% found just once. This TCR came from a woman younger than 30 in good health and CMV-seronegative. Sequencing was done on a sample of PBMCs. The chain carries TRBV2 and TRBJ2-1, with D unresolved. CDR3 DNA sequence: TGTGCCAGCAGGGAAAGGAGTGAGCAGTTCTTC. It is translated as CASRERSEQFF. Full variable domain (rest looked up from reference TRBV2 and TRBJ2-1): EPEVTQTPSHQVTQMGQEVILRCVPISNHLYFYWYRQILGQKVEFLVSFYNNEISEKSEIFDDQFSVERPDGSNFTLKIRSTKLEDSAMYFCASRERSEQFFGPGTRLTVL.